The 20 T cell receptor beta chains in this list originate from one sample, sequenced in a study of cytomegalovirus exposure and HLA in healthy donors. PCR employed 60 Vbeta and 13 Jbeta primers. Method: immunoSEQ multiplex PCR; TCRdb's copy keeps in-frame clones and lacks some. This table holds about 110,000 clones, 82% found once. Sample: PBMCs. The receptors derive from a woman younger than 30 in good health and CMV-seronegative.

The chain has TRBV5-1 and TRBJ2-1; TRBD2 matches at 8 bases. The V and J ends lost 4 bases and 5 bases, in that order; junction bases with no gene match: 8. This CDR3 has 15 amino acids. CDR1 is SGHRS and CDR2 is YFSETQ in the germline V gene. The CDR3 DNA reads TGCGCCAGCAGCCCGGTCAGCGGGGGAAACAATGAGCAGTTCTTC. Its translation: CASSPVSGGNNEQFF.

CDR3 in DNA: TGTGCCAGCAGCTCCGAGGGACAGGGGAACACTGAAGCTTTCTTT. It codes for CASSSEGQGNTEAFF. This chain links TRBV5-6 with TRBJ1-1; 9 bases match TRBD1. This CDR3 spans 15 amino acids. CDR1 and CDR2 from the germline V gene are SGHDT and YYEEEE. The V and J ends lost 3 bases and 1 base, in that order; junction bases with no gene match: 4. Together with reference TRBV5-6 and TRBJ1-1, the CDR3 gives the full variable domain: DAGVTQSPTHLIKTRGQQVTLRCSPKSGHDTVSWYQQALGQGPQFIFQYYEEEERQRGNFPDRFSGHQFPNYSSELNVNALLLGDSALYLCASSSEGQGNTEAFFGQGTRLTVV.

This chain joins TRBV7-9 and TRBJ2-2; D unclear. V was pared by 4 bases and J by 5 bases, with 8 bases between. CDR1 and CDR2 (germline): SEHNR, FQNEAQ (reference sequence). This CDR3 comprises 13 residues. The CDR3 sequence is CASSSPYTGELFF. The CDR3 region has the DNA TGTGCCAGCAGCTCCCCTTATACCGGGGAGCTGTTTTTT.

This rearrangement joins TRBV2 to TRBJ1-4; D not certain. This CDR3 has 14 amino acids. Germline CDR1 and CDR2: SNHLY and FYNNEI. Trimming took off 7 bases at V and 6 bases at J, with 15 bases between the two ends. CDR3: CASKPEPIYEKLFF. Written as DNA, the CDR3 is TGTGCCAGCAAGCCGGAGCCAATATATGAAAAACTGTTTTTT.

The chain recombines TRBV7-8 with TRBJ1-4; TRBD1 might be the D (5 bases). Germline-derived CDR1 and CDR2 are SGHVS and FQNEAQ. The CDR3 contains 14 residues. Trimming stripped 7 bases from V and 0 bases from J, with 9 bases between. The CDR3 nucleotides read TGTGCCAGCATGGACACTTCAACTAATGAAAAACTGTTTTTT. Encoded protein: CASMDTSTNEKLFF.

This clone was seen just once. The rearrangement joins TRBV29-1 to TRBJ2-1, with 10 bases matching TRBD1. The CDR3 loop spans 14 amino acids. V shed 6 bases and J 7 bases; nucleotides not matched to a gene: 9. CDR1 is SQVTM, CDR2 ANQGSEA, per germline. The CDR3: CSVRTGGGGNEQFF. In DNA form, the CDR3 reads TGCAGCGTCCGGACAGGGGGAGGTGGTAATGAGCAGTTCTTC.

This rearrangement joins TRBV28 to TRBJ1-1; 7 positions agree with TRBD1. The germline V gene encodes CDR1 MDHEN and CDR2 SYDVKM. The CDR3 has 12 residues. The V and J ends lost 6 bases and 3 bases, in that order; junction bases with no gene match: 1. The CDR3 coding sequence is TGTGCCAGCAGGGGACAGTACACTGAAGCTTTCTTT. Translating it yields CASRGQYTEAFF.

The chain employs TRBV27 and TRBJ1-1; 7 positions agree with TRBD1. The CDR3 length is 16 residues. V shed 6 bases and J 1 base; nucleotides not matched to a gene: 11. Germline-derived CDR1 and CDR2 are MNHEY and SMNVEV (reference sequence). The CDR3 protein is CASRELTGVGNTEAFF. CDR3 coding DNA: TGTGCCAGCAGGGAACTTACAGGGGTTGGGAACACTGAAGCTTTCTTT.

This clone was recorded once. V and J are TRBV27 and TRBJ2-3; D is unclear. Germline V gene lookup returns CDR1 MNHEY and CDR2 SMNVEV (reference sequence). CDR3 length: 13 residues. The germline V and J ends were trimmed by 2 bases and 1 base, with 4 bases remaining between them. The CDR3 DNA sequence: TGTGCCAGCAGTTTAGTAGGCACAGATACGCAGTATTTT. Amino acid sequence: CASSLVGTDTQYF.

This chain's CDR3 is CASSPEWNTEAFF. CDR3 nucleotides: TGTGCCAGCAGCCCCGAGTGGAACACTGAAGCTTTCTTT. The V call is TRBV28, the J call TRBJ1-1; D remains unclear. Trimming took 6 bases from V and 1 from J, leaving 9 bases between them. Germline assignment: CDR1 MDHEN and CDR2 SYDVKM. The CDR3 is 13 residues long.

This clone was counted a single time. The chain joins TRBV28 to TRBJ1-4; D is possibly TRBD1 (5 bases). V lost 1 base, J lost 7 bases, and 10 bases lay in between. CDR1 and CDR2 (germline): MDHEN, SYDVKM. The CDR3 covers 14 residues. The CDR3 protein is CASSLSSGGEKLFF. CDR3 DNA sequence: TGTGCCAGCAGTTTATCGTCGGGGGGTGAAAAACTGTTTTTT. Based on the CDR3 plus reference TRBV28 and TRBJ1-4, the full variable domain is DVKVTQSSRYLVKRTGEKVFLECVQDMDHENMFWYRQDPGLGLRLIYFSYDVKMKEKGDIPEGYSVSREKKERFSLILESASTNQTSMYLCASSLSSGGEKLFFGSGTQLSVL.

The gene calls are TRBV28 and TRBJ2-1; 11 bases fit TRBD2. The junction had 7 bases not matched to a gene; V was cut back by 5 bases and J by 7 bases. This CDR3 contains 15 residues. CDR1 is MDHEN and CDR2 is SYDVKM in the germline V gene. CDR3 sequence: CASSPGLAVGNEQFF. The CDR3 DNA is TGTGCCAGCAGTCCGGGACTAGCGGTGGGGAATGAGCAGTTCTTC.

This clone occurred once. The chain has TRBV29-1 and TRBJ2-7; TRBD2 matches 9 bases. The CDR3 is made up of 14 amino acids. Germline loops: CDR1 SQVTM, CDR2 ANQGSEA. Germline trimming cut 5 bases from V and 7 bases from J; bases unmatched to any gene: 12. DNA for the CDR3: TGCAGCGTTTCCCTAAGTGGAGCGGGAGGAGAGCAGTACTTC. Protein product: CSVSLSGAGGEQYF.

J is TRBJ2-5 and V is TRBV6-6; tentative D call: TRBD2 (5 bases). The CDR3 runs 16 residues. CDR1 and CDR2 (germline): MNHNY, SVGAGI (reference sequence). V lost 7 bases to trimming and J lost 2 bases, with 20 bases between them. CDR3 sequence reads: CASTGGLGSGQETQYF. The CDR3, as DNA: TGTGCCAGCACCGGTGGACTGGGAAGTGGGCAAGAGACCCAGTACTTC.

The chain is built from TRBV25-1 and TRBJ2-1; TRBD1 aligns across 7 bases. The V gene end was trimmed by 2 bases and the J gene end by 6 bases; junction bases not matched to a gene: 10. Germline V gives CDR1 MGHDK, CDR2 SYGVNS. The CDR3 consists of 16 residues. CDR3 residues: CASSEPLRGPGNEQFF. The CDR3 DNA reads TGTGCCAGCAGTGAACCCCTTAGGGGGCCTGGCAATGAGCAGTTCTTC.

The chain has TRBV7-9 and TRBJ2-7; D perhaps matches TRBD1 (5 bases). Looked up from germline, CDR1 is SEHNR and CDR2 is FQNEAQ (reference sequence). The CDR3 length is 14 residues. V gave up 5 bases and J gave up 0 bases, with 11 bases separating them. CDR3 region: CASSPRQPSYEQYF. Here the CDR3 DNA reads TGTGCCAGCAGCCCAAGACAGCCCTCCTACGAGCAGTACTTC.

J is TRBJ2-7 and V is TRBV6-5; D call uncertain. Germline CDR1 is MNHEY and CDR2 is SVGAGI. This CDR3 has 13 amino acids. V dropped 6 bases and J dropped 5 bases, with 14 bases sitting between them. CDR3 amino acids: CASSPLAAHEQYF. The DNA for the CDR3 is TGTGCCAGCAGCCCGCTGGCGGCCCACGAGCAGTACTTC.

This clone came up once. The chain employs TRBV5-1 and TRBJ2-3; 9 bases are shared with TRBD2. This CDR3 contains 16 residues. The trim removed 0 bases at V and 5 bases at J, leaving 7 bases unmatched. The germline gives CDR1 SGHRS, CDR2 YFSETQ. The CDR3 loop reads CASSLALAGTGDTQYF. For the CDR3, the DNA is TGCGCCAGCAGCTTGGCCCTAGCGGGAACAGGAGATACGCAGTATTTT.

This clone was found a few times. The V gene is TRBV14, the J gene TRBJ2-1; no clear D. The CDR3 covers 13 residues. Trimming stripped 4 bases from V and 3 bases from J, with 7 bases between. From germline, CDR1 is SGHDN and CDR2 FVKESK. CDR3 region: CASSPQRYNEQFF. In DNA form, the CDR3 reads TGTGCCAGCAGCCCCCAGCGCTACAATGAGCAGTTCTTC.

The CDR3 nucleotides are TGTGCCACCTTACTCGCAGATACGCAGTATTTT. Protein sequence: CATLLADTQYF. The rearrangement uses TRBV15 and TRBJ2-3; D not certain. The CDR3 runs to 11 residues. From germline, CDR1 is LNHNV and CDR2 YYDKDF (reference sequence). V shed 8 bases and J shed 4 bases, with 7 bases lying between them. The variable domain in full, completed from reference TRBV15 and TRBJ2-3, reads DAMVIQNPRYQVTQFGKPVTLSCSQTLNHNVMYWYQQKSSQAPKLLFHYYDKDFNNEADTPDNFQSRRPNTSFCFLDIRSPGLGDTAMYLCATLLADTQYFGPGTRLTVL.